This T cell receptor (beta chain) derives from a study of CD8+ T cells in alopecia areata. Treatment meaning: oral pan-JAK inhibitor, 5-10 mg twice daily. Looked up from germline, CDR1 is GTSNPN and CDR2 is SVGIG (reference sequence). Trimming shortened V by 7 bases and J by 6 bases, and 18 bases separated the two germline ends. The CDR3 sequence is 13 residues long. Extraction of RNA preceded its reverse transcription into cDNA, which served as the sequencing template. Using immunoSEQ multiplex PCR, the repertoire was profiled, and TCRdb retains in-frame clones only, with some absent. This sample has over 100,000 clones, with 50% to 55% found just once. Study results and limitations: In lesional scalp, particularly from alopecia totalis/universalis, clonality was higher than in normal scalp. Tofacitinib produced a significant decrease in scalp clonality and in expanded CD8+ clones among the top 100.

Comment on this clone: Its antigen is not known.

This receptor was taken from a human donor with alopecia areata. The rearrangement uses TRBV30 and TRBJ1-2, with TRBD1 as a possible D gene (5 bases). The sample here was CD4+ T cells sorted from blood, taken at week 4, from a patient treated with tofacitinib. The CDR3 protein is CALDGGGMDGYTF. As DNA, the CDR3 is TGTGCCTTAGATGGGGGAGGGATGGATGGCTACACCTTC.